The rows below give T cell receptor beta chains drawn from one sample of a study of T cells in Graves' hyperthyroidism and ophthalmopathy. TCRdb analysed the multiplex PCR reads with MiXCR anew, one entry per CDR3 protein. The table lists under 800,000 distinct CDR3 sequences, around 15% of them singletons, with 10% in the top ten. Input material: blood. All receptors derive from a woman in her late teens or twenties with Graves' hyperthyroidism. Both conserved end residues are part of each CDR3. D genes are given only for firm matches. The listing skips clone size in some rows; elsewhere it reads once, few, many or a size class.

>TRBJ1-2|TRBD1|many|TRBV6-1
CASMDSDRGTGRYGYTF
TGTGCCAGCATGGATTCGGACAGGGGGACAGGGCGGTATGGCTACACCTTC
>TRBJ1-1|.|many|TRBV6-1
CASSLEGGTEAFF
TGTGCCAGCAGCTTAGAAGGTGGCACTGAAGCTTTCTTT
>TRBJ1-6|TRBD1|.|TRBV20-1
CSASLGTAPRRRSPLHF
TGCAGTGCTAGTCTCGGGACAGCACCAAGGAGAAGATCACCCCTCCACTTT
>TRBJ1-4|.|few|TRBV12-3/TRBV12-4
CASSLGDIFGEKLFF
TGTGCCAGCAGTTTAGGCGACATTTTTGGGGAAAAACTGTTTTTT
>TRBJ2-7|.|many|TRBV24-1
CATSDERAYEQYF
TGTGCCACCAGTGATGAGAGGGCTTACGAGCAGTACTTC
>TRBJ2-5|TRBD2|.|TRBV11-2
CASSPGLAGFETQYF
TGTGCCAGCAGCCCGGGACTAGCGGGATTTGAGACCCAGTACTTC
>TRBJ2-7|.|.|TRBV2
CASTGQLAFYEQYF
TGTGCCAGCACAGGACAACTAGCATTCTACGAGCAGTACTTC
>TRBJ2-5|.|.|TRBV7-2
CASSPHLARQETQYF
TGTGCCAGCAGCCCACACCTAGCGCGGCAAGAGACCCAGTACTTC
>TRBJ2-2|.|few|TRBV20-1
CSARKAGNTGELFF
TGCAGTGCTAGAAAGGCTGGGAACACCGGGGAGCTGTTTTTT
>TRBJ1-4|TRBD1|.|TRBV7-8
CASSRSRGANEKLFF
TGTGCCAGCAGCCGGAGCAGGGGGGCTAATGAAAAACTGTTTTTT
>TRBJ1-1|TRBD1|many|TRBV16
CASSSRQGPTEAFF
TGTGCCAGCAGTTCCAGACAGGGTCCCACTGAAGCTTTCTTT